This TCR beta chain appears in the sequencing data of a study of T-cell reconstitution after alpha-beta-depleted transplantation in children. Study-wide findings and caveats: Where alpha-beta T cells came from about two months after transplant was reportedly several hundred expanded graft clones. A year had passed since transplant, and T-cell counts and diversity by then came mostly from newly produced T cells. Surviving recipient T cells and thymic progenitors underlay high day-60 TCRbeta diversity in some patients.

Germline trimming cut 0 bases from V and 5 bases from J; bases unmatched to any gene: 6. The germline V gene encodes CDR1 SGHRS and CDR2 YFSETQ. The CDR3 is made up of 16 amino acids. It was with unique molecular identifiers that the TCRbeta library was prepared. TCRdb re-called the PCR reads through MiXCR, storing one row per CDR3 protein. The repertoire holds 900,000 or so distinct CDR3 sequences, with under 20% as singletons. This clonotype occurred a few times. Its antigen is undetermined. This chain connects TRBV5-1 to TRBJ2-1; 9 bases fit TRBD2. The sequences come from PBMCs, mostly from graft donor cells, collected 360 days after TCRalphabeta/CD19-depleted stem cell transplant. This receptor was obtained from a male patient between 5 and 17 years old who had a stem cell transplant for acute lymphoblastic leukemia, so the T cells may come from the graft donor. CDR3 loop: CASSLVLAGLHNEQFF. The CDR3 DNA reads as TGCGCCAGCAGCTTGGTTCTAGCGGGGCTCCACAATGAGCAGTTCTTC.